This passage covers 20 T cell receptor beta chains from one sample sequenced in a study of T cells after yellow fever vaccination. TCRdb ran MiXCR on the 5' RACE reads and lists one entry per CDR3 protein. The sample has some 260,000 distinct CDR3 sequences; about 5% are singletons. Material: CD4+ T cells sorted from PBMCs, obtained on the day of the yellow fever booster vaccination. The receptors were sampled from a man younger than 35 who received the YFV17D yellow fever vaccine.

There are a few counts of this clonotype. V gene TRBV5-8 combines with J gene TRBJ2-7; maybe TRBD1 (5 bases). The V gene's germline CDR1 is SGHTS and CDR2 YDEGEE. The CDR3 runs 12 residues. Between the trimmed V and J ends, which lost 2 bases and 6 bases, there was a span of 9 bases. CDR3 DNA sequence: TGTGCCAGCAGCTTCGGCAGGGTCGAGCAGTACGTC. Translating it yields CASSFGRVEQYV.

This clonotype came up a few times. This chain connects TRBV20-1 to TRBJ1-5; TRBD1 matches 11 bases. The CDR3 contains 17 residues. CDR1 DFQATT and CDR2 SNEGSKA come from the germline V gene (reference sequence). With 6 bases clipped from V and 1 base from J, the junction kept 11 bases outside the gene matches. The CDR3 nucleotides are TGCAGTGCCCGGGGACCCGGGACAGGGGGAAGCAATCAGCCCCAGCATTTT. It specifies CSARGPGTGGSNQPQHF.

This clonotype has a handful of counts. V gene TRBV29-1 combines with J gene TRBJ2-3, with 8 bases matching TRBD1. Trimming cost V 4 bases and J 2 bases; bases outside gene matches: 2. CDR1 SQVTM and CDR2 ANQGSEA come from the germline V gene. This CDR3 comprises 13 residues. The CDR3 nucleotides read TGCAGCGTTGGGGGACAGGCCACAGATACGCAGTATTTT. This codes for CSVGGQATDTQYF.

This clonotype was detected ten times or more. The chain couples TRBV5-1 to TRBJ2-1, with no clear D. V lost 0 bases to trimming and J lost 6 bases, with 7 bases between them. Per the germline V gene, CDR1 is SGHRS and CDR2 is YFSETQ. This CDR3 comprises 13 residues. The CDR3 loop reads CASSLADRNEQFF. The CDR3 nucleotides read TGCGCCAGCAGCTTGGCCGACCGCAATGAGCAGTTCTTC.

This clonotype appeared a few times. The chain couples TRBV5-1 to TRBJ2-2; D not certain. V was trimmed by 3 bases and J by 1 base, leaving 10 bases between them. This CDR3 has 15 amino acids. CDR1 SGHRS and CDR2 YFSETQ come from the germline V gene. This CDR3 reads CASSWGALNTGELFF. The DNA for the CDR3 is TGCGCCAGCAGCTGGGGTGCGTTGAACACCGGGGAGCTGTTTTTT.

The chain joins TRBV28 to TRBJ2-7; 12 nucleotides agree with TRBD1. V lost 8 bases to trimming and J lost 4 bases; unmatched junction nucleotides: 6. The CDR3 contains 14 residues. The V gene's germline CDR1 is MDHEN and CDR2 SYDVKM. Here the CDR3 DNA reads TGTGCCAGCGTTGCGGGACAGGGGGCGTACGAGCAGTACGTC. Protein product: CASVAGQGAYEQYV.

This clonotype was counted between two and nine times. The rearrangement uses TRBV18 and TRBJ2-7; 8 bases fit TRBD2. With V trimmed by 2 bases and J by 3 bases, 6 bases remained unmatched. This CDR3 has 15 residues. The germline gives CDR1 KGHSH, CDR2 LQKENI. CDR3 sequence reads: CASSPGTGGNYEQYF. The CDR3 DNA reads TGTGCCAGCTCACCAGGGACGGGGGGGAACTACGAGCAGTACTTC.

This chain links TRBV20-1 with TRBJ2-3; D gene uncertain. The CDR3 consists of 13 residues. The V gene's germline CDR1 is DFQATT and CDR2 SNEGSKA (reference sequence). V was cut by 6 bases and J by 4 bases, with 14 bases left in between. The CDR3 here is CSARRPGSDTQYF. In DNA, the CDR3 is TGCAGTGCCCGGCGCCCCGGCTCAGATACGCAGTATTTT.

The gene calls are TRBV20-1 and TRBJ2-7, with D possibly matching TRBD1 (5 bases). CDR3 size: 14 residues. Germline V CDR1 and CDR2: DFQATT, SNEGSKA (reference sequence). Trimming cost V 3 bases and J 2 bases, with 14 bases left between them. The CDR3 sequence is CSARFGAGAYEQYF. Written as DNA, the CDR3 is TGCAGTGCTAGGTTTGGGGCTGGGGCCTACGAGCAGTACTTC.

At least ten counts were recorded for this clonotype. The V call is TRBV10-3, the J call TRBJ1-4; 10 bases map to TRBD1. In germline, CDR1 is ENHRY, CDR2 SYGVKD. CDR3 size: 13 residues. With V trimmed by 4 bases and J by 8 bases, 1 base remained unmatched. CDR3 coding DNA: TGTGCCATCAGTGGGGACAGGGGCGAAAAACTGTTTTTT. Protein product: CAISGDRGEKLFF.

The V gene is TRBV7-2, the J gene TRBJ1-6; 7 bases are a match to TRBD1. The CDR3 is 21 amino acids. Germline V gene data show CDR1 as SGHTA and CDR2 as FQGNSA. J was trimmed by 7 bases and V by 5 bases; bases with no gene match: 26. The CDR3 bases are TGTGCCAGCAGCCGGGACTCTAGACAGGGTGTGGGCCCGACGCGAAATTCACCCCTCCACTTT. It is translated as CASSRDSRQGVGPTRNSPLHF.

The V and J genes are TRBV20-1 and TRBJ1-1; D possibly corresponds to TRBD1 (5 bases). Trimming took off 3 bases at V and 1 base at J, with 9 bases between the two ends. The CDR3 is 13 residues long. Germline-derived CDR1 and CDR2 are DFQATT and SNEGSKA (reference sequence). CDR3 residues: CSASNRRNTEAFF. DNA of the CDR3: TGCAGTGCTAGTAACAGGAGGAACACTGAAGCTTTCTTT.

This clonotype appeared many times. V is TRBV12-3 or TRBV12-4 and J is TRBJ1-4, with D maybe TRBD1 (5 bases). V was pared by 5 bases and J by 8 bases, with 15 bases between. The CDR3 is 14 residues long. CDR3 sequence: CASSPGGAGEKLFF. CDR3 sequence (DNA): TGTGCCAGCAGTCCCGGCGGGGCAGGGGAAAAACTGTTTTTT.

This clonotype has a count of ten or more. The gene calls are TRBV4-3 and TRBJ2-1; the D is unclear. The V end was cut by 2 bases, the J end by 0 bases, with 8 bases between. The germline CDR1 and CDR2 sequences are LGHNA and YSLEER. This CDR3 has 15 residues. The CDR3 sequence is CASSQMVFSYNEQFF. DNA of the CDR3: TGCGCCAGCAGCCAAATGGTCTTCTCCTACAATGAGCAGTTCTTC.

There are many counts of this clonotype. Sequence at one end of the junction differs from germline and may be a read error. This rearrangement joins TRBV6-5 to TRBJ1-1, with unresolved D. CDR1 and CDR2 (germline): MNHEY, SVGAGI. This CDR3 region has 15 residues. CDR3 coding DNA: TGTGCCAGCAGCTACTCCCCGGGCCCGGGGACTGAAGCTTTCTTT. It specifies CASSYSPGPGTEAFF.

The chain joins TRBV7-3 to TRBJ2-3; D may be TRBD2 (6 bases). CDR3 size: 13 residues. V lost 4 bases, J lost 6 bases, and 11 bases lay in between. Germline CDR1 SGHTA, CDR2 FQGTGA. The CDR3 DNA sequence: TGTGCCAGCAGCTCGGGAGATGAGGATACGCAGTATTTT. The encoded protein is CASSSGDEDTQYF.

In this sample, this clonotype turned up a few times. The CDR3 region has the DNA TGCGCCAGCAGCCGGACAGCGCCCAATGAAAAACTGTTTTTT. Translation gives CASSRTAPNEKLFF. V and J are TRBV4-1 and TRBJ1-4, with D possibly matching TRBD1 (6 bases). Trimming cost V 4 bases and J 5 bases, with 11 bases left between them. The CDR3 consists of 14 residues. CDR1 and CDR2 from the germline V gene are MGHRA and YSYEKL.

This clonotype was counted many times. This rearrangement joins TRBV12-3 or TRBV12-4 to TRBJ2-5; D ambiguous. The CDR3 runs to 12 residues. V was pared by 3 bases and J by 5 bases, with 7 bases between. The CDR3 here is CASSFIGETQYF. DNA of the CDR3: TGTGCCAGCAGTTTTATTGGGGAGACCCAGTACTTC.

The genes are TRBV28 and TRBJ2-1; D not resolved. The CDR3 covers 16 residues. The V end was cut by 2 bases, the J end by 0 bases, with 11 bases between. Germline V gene data show CDR1 as MDHEN and CDR2 as SYDVKM. The CDR3, as DNA: TGTGCCAGCAGTTTACCCCCGTCCAGCTCCTACAATGAGCAGTTCTTC. The encoded protein is CASSLPPSSSYNEQFF.

This clonotype came up many times. The V call is TRBV7-3, the J call TRBJ2-3, with 9 bases identical to TRBD1. CDR1 and CDR2 (germline): SGHTA, FQGTGA. J gave up 3 bases and V 2 bases, and 6 bases lay outside the gene matches. There are 16 residues in the CDR3. CDR3 protein: CASSLLGQGITDTQYF. CDR3 in DNA: TGTGCCAGCAGCTTACTGGGACAGGGAATTACAGATACGCAGTATTTT.